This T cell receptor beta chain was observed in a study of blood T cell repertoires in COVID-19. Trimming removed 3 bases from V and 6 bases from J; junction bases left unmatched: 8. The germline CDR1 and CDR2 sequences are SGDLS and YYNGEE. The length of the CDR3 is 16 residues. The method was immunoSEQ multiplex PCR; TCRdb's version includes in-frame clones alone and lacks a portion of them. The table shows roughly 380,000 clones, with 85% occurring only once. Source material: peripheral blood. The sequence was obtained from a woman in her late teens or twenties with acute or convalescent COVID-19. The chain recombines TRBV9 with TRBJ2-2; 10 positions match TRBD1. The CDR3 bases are TGTGCCAGCAGCGAGGGGACAGGGGAGTGGGCCGGGGAGCTGTTTTTT. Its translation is CASSEGTGEWAGELFF.